These 27 T cell receptor beta chains were sequenced from one sample in a study of CD8 T cells in Susac syndrome. cDNA came from about 0.5 to 1 ug RNA primed by random hexamers. Each CDR3 protein gets one entry after TCRdb re-called the immunoSEQ multiplex PCR reads with MiXCR. Of 200,000 to 250,000 distinct CDR3 sequences listed, about 94% are singletons. Input material: CD8+ T cells from PBMCs. The receptors shown here come from a human donor with multiple sclerosis.

This sequence joins TRBV12-5 and TRBJ2-6, with D hard to call. Germline V gene data show CDR1 as LGHNT and CDR2 as FRNRAP. Deletions cut 10 bases from V and 4 bases from J, with 14 bases between. The CDR3 is made up of 14 amino acids. The CDR3 sequence: CATRKVRGANVLTF. In nucleotides, the CDR3 is TGTGCTACCCGGAAAGTACGGGGGGCCAACGTCCTGACTTTC.

This clonotype was detected once. V usage is TRBV4-1 and J usage is TRBJ1-5; TRBD1 matches at 9 bases. J was trimmed by 7 bases and V by 1 base; bases with no gene match: 5. Germline CDR1 is MGHRA and CDR2 is YSYEKL. The CDR3 extends over 15 amino acids. This chain's CDR3 is CASSQGTGANQPQHF. CDR3 sequence (DNA): TGCGCCAGCAGCCAAGGGACAGGGGCAAACCAGCCCCAGCATTTT.

This chain joins TRBV11-2 and TRBJ2-2; no reliable D call. The CDR3 runs to 16 residues. Germline-derived CDR1 and CDR2 are SGHAT and FQNNGV. Between the trimmed V and J ends, which lost 1 base and 4 bases, there was a span of 13 bases. This CDR3 is CASSLVLGVATGELFF. In DNA, the CDR3 is TGTGCCAGCAGCTTAGTCCTTGGGGTGGCCACCGGGGAGCTGTTTTTT.

This chain connects TRBV9 to TRBJ1-2, with D possibly TRBD1 on 5 matching bases. V lost 0 bases and J 4 bases, leaving 13 bases between the germline ends. The CDR3 contains 15 residues. CDR1 and CDR2 (germline): SGDLS, YYNGEE. The CDR3 sequence: CASSVGGTSGYGYTF. As DNA, the CDR3 is TGTGCCAGCAGCGTAGGTGGGACCTCTGGCTATGGCTACACCTTC.

The rearrangement uses TRBV9 and TRBJ2-5; TRBD2 might be the D (6 bases). Per the germline V gene, CDR1 is SGDLS and CDR2 is YYNGEE. CDR3 length: 16 residues. V lost 3 bases to trimming and J lost 5 bases, with 20 bases between them. The CDR3 region is CASSDFGTPRGETQYF. CDR3 nucleotides: TGTGCCAGCAGCGATTTTGGGACCCCTCGGGGGGAGACCCAGTACTTC.

V and J are TRBV3-1 and TRBJ2-2; D call uncertain. Germline values: CDR1 LGHDT, CDR2 YNNKEL (reference sequence). Trimming took 4 bases from V and 6 from J, leaving 15 bases between them. CDR3 length equals 15 residues. For the CDR3, the DNA is TGTGCCAGCAGCCCGACGGGCAGATTGGCCGGGGAGCTGTTTTTT. Translating gives CASSPTGRLAGELFF.

The chain couples TRBV7-8 to TRBJ1-3, with D tentatively TRBD1 (5 bases). The CDR3 loop spans 14 amino acids. Germline CDR1 and CDR2: SGHVS and FQNEAQ. V dropped 7 bases and J dropped 1 base, with 11 bases sitting between them. The CDR3 coding sequence is TGTGCCAGCACCCCGGGGACGTCTGGAAACACCATATATTTT. Encoded protein: CASTPGTSGNTIYF.

The chain combines TRBV19 with TRBJ1-3, with D unclear. Looked up from germline, CDR1 is LNHDA and CDR2 is SQIVND (reference sequence). The CDR3 contains 15 residues. V gave up 3 bases and J gave up 2 bases, with 11 bases separating them. DNA for the CDR3: TGTGCCAGTAGTATTGTCAAGACGACTGGAAACACCATATATTTT. Its protein product is CASSIVKTTGNTIYF.

The chain has TRBV29-1 and TRBJ2-1, with a possible D match to TRBD2 (6 bases). Germline V gene lookup returns CDR1 SQVTM and CDR2 ANQGSEA. V was clipped by 2 bases and J by 7 bases, with 12 bases between them. The CDR3 totals 13 residues. The DNA of the CDR3 is TGCAGCGTTGAATGGGACTTACCTAATGAGCAGTTCTTC. Protein sequence: CSVEWDLPNEQFF.

The chain links TRBV9 to TRBJ2-7; 8 bases map to TRBD1. The ends lost 3 bases at V and 6 bases at J; junction bases unmatched: 5. The CDR3 runs to 13 residues. Germline V gene lookup returns CDR1 SGDLS and CDR2 YYNGEE. CDR3 coding DNA: TGTGCCAGCAGCGGGACAGGGCGGTCCGAGCAGTACTTC. This translates into CASSGTGRSEQYF.

The V gene is TRBV19, the J gene TRBJ2-1, with TRBD2 matching 9 bases. The CDR3 length is 15 residues. Germline CDR1 and CDR2: LNHDA and SQIVND (reference sequence). Unmatched junction bases numbered 14, after V lost 5 bases and J lost 12 bases. The CDR3 sequence: CASSPRGGLKLGQFF. CDR3 bases: TGTGCCAGTAGTCCGCGGGGGGGCCTTAAACTTGGGCAGTTCTTC. The full variable domain, its missing parts supplied by reference TRBV19 and TRBJ2-1, is DGGITQSPKYLFRKEGQNVTLSCEQNLNHDAMYWYRQDPGQGLRLIYYSQIVNDFQKGDIAEGYSVSREKKESFPLTVTSAQKNPTAFYLCASSPRGGLKLGQFFGPGTRLTVL.

The V gene is TRBV5-4, the J gene TRBJ1-4; D call uncertain. Trimming stripped 1 base from V and 0 bases from J, with 4 bases between. Looked up from germline, CDR1 is SGHNT and CDR2 is YYREEE (reference sequence). This CDR3 has 14 residues. The CDR3 reads CASSLTPTNEKLFF. DNA for the CDR3: TGTGCCAGCAGCTTGACACCAACTAATGAAAAACTGTTTTTT.

The chain uses TRBV4-1 and TRBJ2-5; D gene uncertain. Germline V gene sequence: CDR1 MGHRA, CDR2 YSYEKL. The CDR3 is 15 amino acids. V was shortened by 1 base and J by 3 bases, with 12 bases between the two germline ends. The DNA of the CDR3 is TGCGCCAGCAGCCAAGTAGGCAGGAGTAAAGAGACCCAGTACTTC. Translation gives CASSQVGRSKETQYF.

This chain uses TRBV11-2 with TRBJ2-1; D is undetermined. The germline V gene has CDR1 SGHAT and CDR2 FQNNGV. The CDR3 spans 22 residues. V was cut by 4 bases and J by 1 base, with 32 bases left in between. This CDR3 reads CASSSSLPVSEPNGRSYNEQFF. The CDR3 DNA sequence: TGTGCCAGCAGCTCCTCCCTTCCGGTGTCGGAACCGAACGGAAGGTCCTACAATGAGCAGTTCTTC.

The chain uses TRBV7-3 and TRBJ1-1; no reliable D call. In germline, CDR1 is SGHTA, CDR2 FQGTGA. The CDR3 consists of 14 residues. The V end lost 0 bases, the J end lost 0 bases, and 5 bases lay between the germline ends. The CDR3 sequence: CASSLTPMNTEAFF. The CDR3 DNA reads as TGTGCCAGCAGCTTAACACCGATGAACACTGAAGCTTTCTTT.

The chain combines TRBV28 with TRBJ1-1; D gene ambiguous. Germline loops: CDR1 MDHEN, CDR2 SYDVKM. V was trimmed by 6 bases and J by 6 bases, leaving 11 bases between them. The CDR3 has 12 amino acids. The CDR3 DNA is TGTGCCAGCAGGAAGACCGCTCCTGAAGCTTTCTTT. Residues: CASRKTAPEAFF.

The DNA of the CDR3 is TGTGCCACCAGCAGACCCCTGGGTCAGCCCACCCAGTACTTC. This gives the protein CATSRPLGQPTQYF. The rearrangement links TRBV15 to TRBJ2-5; no clear D gene. Trimming took 2 bases from V and 8 from J, leaving 15 bases between them. The CDR3 spans 14 residues. Germline CDR1 is LNHNV and CDR2 is YYDKDF (reference sequence). The full variable domain, completed using reference TRBV15 and TRBJ2-5, is DAMVIQNPRYQVTQFGKPVTLSCSQTLNHNVMYWYQQKSSQAPKLLFHYYDKDFNNEADTPDNFQSRRPNTSFCFLDIRSPGLGDTAMYLCATSRPLGQPTQYFGPGTRLLVL.

The V and J genes are TRBV27 and TRBJ2-1; TRBD2 matches at 7 bases. The CDR3 length is 18 residues. V shed 5 bases and J 0 bases; nucleotides not matched to a gene: 13. The germline gives CDR1 MNHEY, CDR2 SMNVEV (reference sequence). CDR3 in DNA: TGTGCCAGCAGTGGGGCTAGCGGCTTGGGGCACTCCTACAATGAGCAGTTCTTC. Amino acids: CASSGASGLGHSYNEQFF.

This sequence joins TRBV10-2 and TRBJ2-5, with unresolved D. Trimming pared 2 bases from V and 1 base from J, leaving 5 bases between. From germline, CDR1 is WSHSY and CDR2 SAAADI. The CDR3 runs 13 residues. The CDR3 reads CASSEAAQETQYF. DNA of the CDR3: TGCGCCAGCAGTGAGGCAGCCCAAGAGACCCAGTACTTC.

This clonotype came up once. This sequence joins TRBV11-3 and TRBJ2-3; D not resolved. V was clipped by 0 bases and J by 2 bases, with 12 bases between them. Germline loops: CDR1 SGHNT, CDR2 YENEEA. The CDR3 is 16 residues long. CDR3: CASSLDRVSYTDTQYF. Written as DNA, the CDR3 is TGTGCCAGCAGCTTAGATCGGGTCAGCTACACAGATACGCAGTATTTT.

This rearrangement joins TRBV9 to TRBJ1-1; tentative D call: TRBD1 (5 bases). Per the germline V gene, CDR1 is SGDLS and CDR2 is YYNGEE. The CDR3 runs to 16 residues. V lost 3 bases, J lost 2 bases, and 17 bases lay in between. The CDR3 nucleotides are TGTGCCAGCAGCGCATCCGGGGGGGGGATAAACACTGAAGCTTTCTTT. It translates to CASSASGGGINTEAFF.

The chain has TRBV20-1 and TRBJ2-7; tentatively, D is TRBD1 (6 bases). Trimming took off 3 bases at V and 3 bases at J, with 15 bases between the two ends. Germline V CDR1 and CDR2: DFQATT, SNEGSKA (reference sequence). The CDR3 consists of 14 residues. The CDR3 loop is CSASGQQSFYEQYF. The CDR3, as DNA: TGCAGTGCTAGTGGACAGCAGAGTTTCTACGAGCAGTACTTC.

The table lists this clonotype with a count of one. This chain links TRBV6-5 with TRBJ2-7; D ambiguous. The germline V and J ends were trimmed by 5 bases and 0 bases, with 11 bases remaining between them. The germline CDR1 and CDR2 sequences are MNHEY and SVGAGI. The CDR3 runs to 14 residues. The CDR3 region has the DNA TGTGCCAGCAGTCTAGATGGAGCCTCCTACGAGCAGTACTTC. Amino acids: CASSLDGASYEQYF.

In this sample, this clonotype turned up once. This chain joins TRBV14 and TRBJ2-5; tentatively, D is TRBD2 (5 bases). CDR1 and CDR2 from the germline V gene are SGHDN and FVKESK. The CDR3 covers 13 residues. Trimming removed 3 bases from V and 4 bases from J, with 9 bases in between. CDR3 amino acids: CASSQRLLETQYF. CDR3 sequence (DNA): TGTGCCAGCAGCCAGAGACTACTAGAGACCCAGTACTTC.

The table lists this clonotype with a count of one. The chain couples TRBV24-1 to TRBJ2-1; D could derive from TRBD1 or TRBD2 (5 bases each). This CDR3 is 14 amino acids long. Germline assignment: CDR1 KGHDR and CDR2 SFDVKD. Between the trimmed V and J ends, which lost 2 bases and 3 bases, there was a span of 7 bases. CDR3: CATSDSGGYNEQFF. CDR3 coding DNA: TGTGCCACCAGTGATTCTGGGGGCTACAATGAGCAGTTCTTC.

The J gene is TRBJ2-1, the V gene TRBV5-6; no firm D call. Per the germline V gene, CDR1 is SGHDT and CDR2 is YYEEEE. Trimming left V 0 bases short and J 5 bases short, with 12 bases between. The CDR3 has 15 amino acids. For the CDR3, the DNA is TGTGCCAGCAGCTTGGGACTGAATCAAAACAATGAGCAGTTCTTC. This encodes CASSLGLNQNNEQFF.

The V gene is TRBV7-6, the J gene TRBJ2-7; no firm D call. Germline-derived CDR1 and CDR2 are SGHVS and FNYEAQ. The CDR3 runs 13 residues. The V end was cut by 7 bases, the J end by 6 bases, with 16 bases between. The CDR3 DNA sequence: TGTGCCAGCAAGGGATTCGAGAGGCCCGAGCAGTACTTC. Translation: CASKGFERPEQYF.